These 3 T cell receptor beta chains came from one sample sequenced in a study of blood T cells in healthy people across ages. Together with a sample-barcoded 5' primer, a J-beta primer mix was included in a second PCR lasting roughly 6 to 12 cycles. TCRdb fed the 5' RACE reads into MiXCR, producing one record per CDR3 protein. The sample holds about 1.8 million distinct CDR3 sequences; about 50% are singletons and the top ten take around 2.1%. The material sequenced was blood. Receptors were obtained from a woman aged 40 to 55 in good health.

The chain combines TRBV6-2 or TRBV6-3 with TRBJ1-4; perhaps TRBD1 as D (5 bases). Germline V CDR1 and CDR2: MNHEY, SVGEGT. CDR3 length: 15 residues. The V end was cut by 8 bases, the J end by 8 bases, with 21 bases between. The CDR3 DNA reads as TGTGCCAGCTGCTACCGGGGCCCTCGGGGCGAAAAACTGTTTTTT. Translated: CASCYRGPRGEKLFF.

V is TRBV27 and J is TRBJ2-1, with a weak D call TRBD2 (6 bases). Germline CDR1 and CDR2: MNHEY and SMNVEV (reference sequence). This CDR3 is built from 15 residues. V was cut by 6 bases and J by 0 bases, with 12 bases left in between. The CDR3 DNA follows: TGTGCCAGCAGAAGCCGGGGGAGCTCCTACAATGAGCAGTTCTTC. It is translated as CASRSRGSSYNEQFF.

A single count supports this clonotype. The junction differs from germline at one of its ends, possibly a read error. The chain is built from TRBV12-3 or TRBV12-4 and TRBJ2-3; 8 nucleotides line up with TRBD2. The CDR3 extends over 17 amino acids. CDR3 loop: CASSLARAGTRTDAQYF. CDR3 sequence (DNA): TGTGCCAGCAGTTTAGCGCGAGCGGGGACTAGAACAGATGCGCAGTATTTT.